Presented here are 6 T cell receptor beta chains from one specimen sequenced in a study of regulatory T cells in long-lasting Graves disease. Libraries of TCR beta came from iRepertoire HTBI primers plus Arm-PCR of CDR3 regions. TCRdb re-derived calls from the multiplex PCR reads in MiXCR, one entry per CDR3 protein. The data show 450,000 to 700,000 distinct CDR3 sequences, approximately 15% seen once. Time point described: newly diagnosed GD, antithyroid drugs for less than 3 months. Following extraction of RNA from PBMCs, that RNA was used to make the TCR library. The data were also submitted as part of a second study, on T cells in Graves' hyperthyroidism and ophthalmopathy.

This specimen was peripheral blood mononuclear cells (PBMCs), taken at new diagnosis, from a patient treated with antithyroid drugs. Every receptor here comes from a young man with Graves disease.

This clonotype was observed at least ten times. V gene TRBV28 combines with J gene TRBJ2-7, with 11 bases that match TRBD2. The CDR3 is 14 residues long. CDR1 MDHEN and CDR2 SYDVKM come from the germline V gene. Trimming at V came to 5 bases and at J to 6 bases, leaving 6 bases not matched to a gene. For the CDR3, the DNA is TGTGCCAGCAGTAGGGGGCTAGCGGGAGGCGAGCAGTACTTC. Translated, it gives CASSRGLAGGEQYF.

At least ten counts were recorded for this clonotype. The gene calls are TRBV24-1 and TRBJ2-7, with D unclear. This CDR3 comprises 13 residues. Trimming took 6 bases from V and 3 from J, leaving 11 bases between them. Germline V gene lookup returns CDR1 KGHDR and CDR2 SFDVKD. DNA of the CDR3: TGTGCCACCAGTACACGTTTCCTCTACGAGCAGTACTTC. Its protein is CATSTRFLYEQYF.

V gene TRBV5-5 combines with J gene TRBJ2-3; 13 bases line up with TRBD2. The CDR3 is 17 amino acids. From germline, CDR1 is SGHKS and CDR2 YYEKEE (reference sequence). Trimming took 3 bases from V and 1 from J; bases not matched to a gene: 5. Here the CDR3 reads CASSSGLAGVRTDTQYF. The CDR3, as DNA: TGTGCCAGCAGCTCAGGACTAGCGGGAGTCCGCACAGATACGCAGTATTTT.

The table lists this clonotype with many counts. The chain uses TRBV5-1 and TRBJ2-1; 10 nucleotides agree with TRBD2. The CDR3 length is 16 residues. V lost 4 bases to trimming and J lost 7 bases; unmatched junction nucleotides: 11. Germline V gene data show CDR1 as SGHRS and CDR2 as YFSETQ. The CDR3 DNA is TGCGCCAGCAGCCCCGCAGCGGGAGGGCCCCTAAATGAGCAGTTCTTC. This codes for CASSPAAGGPLNEQFF.

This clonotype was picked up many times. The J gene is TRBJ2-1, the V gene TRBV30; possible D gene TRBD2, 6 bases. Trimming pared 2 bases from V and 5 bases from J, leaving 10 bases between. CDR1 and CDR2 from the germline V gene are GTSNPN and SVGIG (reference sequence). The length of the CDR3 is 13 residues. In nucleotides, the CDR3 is TGTGCCTGGAGTTTCTCTAGCGACAATGAGCAGTTCTTC. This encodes CAWSFSSDNEQFF.

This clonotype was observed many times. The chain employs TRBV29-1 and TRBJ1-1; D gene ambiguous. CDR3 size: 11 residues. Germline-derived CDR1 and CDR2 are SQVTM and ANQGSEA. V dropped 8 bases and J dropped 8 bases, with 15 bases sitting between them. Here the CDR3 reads CSLLVGTEAFF. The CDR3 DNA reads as TGCAGCCTCCTCGTGGGTACCGAAGCTTTCTTT.